These 26 T cell receptor beta chains came from one sample sequenced in a study of blood T cells in healthy people across ages. A second PCR of about 6 to 12 cycles used a sample-barcoded 5' primer and a J-beta primer mix. TCRdb fed the 5' RACE reads into MiXCR, producing one record per CDR3 protein. Of about a million distinct CDR3 sequences listed, roughly half are singletons. Source material: blood. These receptors originate from a woman aged 55-69 years in good health.

This chain joins TRBV5-6 and TRBJ1-6, with D perhaps TRBD1 (6 bases). Trimming pared 0 bases from V and 11 bases from J, leaving 9 bases between. The CDR3 length is 13 residues. Germline CDR1 and CDR2: SGHDT and YYEEEE. The CDR3 loop is CASSLGRGPPLHF. The CDR3 coding sequence is TGTGCCAGCAGCTTGGGCCGGGGGCCACCCCTCCACTTT.

This clonotype was found many times. The chain carries TRBV5-1 and TRBJ2-3; the match to TRBD2 covers 14 bases. V shed 4 bases, J shed 0 bases, and the junction held 1 base outside the gene matches. Germline V gene lookup returns CDR1 SGHRS and CDR2 YFSETQ. The CDR3 consists of 16 residues. The CDR3: CASSRLAGGSTDTQYF. CDR3 DNA sequence: TGCGCCAGCAGCCGACTAGCGGGAGGGAGCACAGATACGCAGTATTTT.

A remark on this clonotype: Mismatch with germline at one junction end may stem from a read error. The V call is TRBV7-9, the J call TRBJ2-5; perhaps TRBD2 as D (5 bases). There are 16 residues in the CDR3. The germline CDR1 and CDR2 sequences are SEHNR and FQNEAQ (reference sequence). This CDR3 is CASSPAPGREKETQYF. In DNA form, the CDR3 reads TGCGCCAGCAGCCCGGCTCCCGGACGGGAAAAAGAGACCCAGTACTTC.

This rearrangement joins TRBV10-3 to TRBJ2-1, with 12 positions matching TRBD2. The V gene end was trimmed by 6 bases and the J gene end by 5 bases; junction bases not matched to a gene: 8. Germline CDR1 ENHRY, CDR2 SYGVKD. The CDR3 consists of 16 residues. The CDR3 spells CAISASGLAGHNEQFF. The CDR3 coding sequence is TGTGCCATCAGCGCATCTGGACTAGCGGGACACAATGAGCAGTTCTTC.

This clonotype was observed a few times. The rearrangement joins TRBV25-1 to TRBJ2-3; D uncertain. The length of the CDR3 is 16 residues. V shed 0 bases and J shed 2 bases, with 12 bases lying between them. Germline values: CDR1 MGHDK, CDR2 SYGVNS. The CDR3 loop reads CASSEYSGGYTDTQYF. In DNA, the CDR3 is TGTGCCAGCAGTGAATATAGTGGCGGTTACACAGATACGCAGTATTTT.

The chain couples TRBV3-1 to TRBJ1-5; D uncertain. Germline V gene lookup returns CDR1 LGHDT and CDR2 YNNKEL (reference sequence). Between the trimmed V and J ends, which lost 3 bases and 2 bases, there was a span of 14 bases. This CDR3 contains 16 residues. The CDR3 is CASSHGEITGNQPQHF. In DNA, the CDR3 is TGTGCCAGCAGCCATGGGGAGATTACTGGCAATCAGCCCCAGCATTTT.

V gene TRBV7-2 combines with J gene TRBJ2-4; D perhaps matches TRBD1 (6 bases). The ends were cut back, 5 bases at V and 11 bases at J, with 16 bases in the middle. This CDR3 has 13 amino acids. In germline, CDR1 is SGHTA, CDR2 FQGNSA. CDR3 coding DNA: TGTGCCAGCAGCGTCCAGGGGAGTTTAGTTCAGTACTTC. This translates into CASSVQGSLVQYF.

This clonotype came up a few times. The chain uses TRBV7-9 and TRBJ1-2; no firm D call. This CDR3 has 12 residues. Per the germline V gene, CDR1 is SEHNR and CDR2 is FQNEAQ (reference sequence). V was shortened by 5 bases and J by 5 bases, with 9 bases between the two germline ends. The chain's CDR3 is CASSVGRYGYTF. In DNA, the CDR3 is TGTGCCAGCAGCGTGGGCCGGTATGGCTACACCTTC.

The rearrangement links TRBV20-1 to TRBJ2-3; 8 nucleotides align to TRBD2. CDR3 size: 15 residues. Germline lookup yields CDR1 DFQATT and CDR2 SNEGSKA (reference sequence). The ends lost 3 bases at V and 4 bases at J; junction bases unmatched: 9. This CDR3 is CSARFAREVPDTQYF. The CDR3 nucleotides are TGCAGTGCTAGGTTTGCGCGGGAGGTACCAGATACGCAGTATTTT.

This clonotype was found a few times. CDR3 residues: CSVVGTAEEYF. CDR3 nucleotides: TGCAGCGTAGTGGGGACAGCCGAAGAGTACTTC. V is TRBV29-1 and J is TRBJ2-5; TRBD1 agrees at 7 bases. The CDR3 contains 11 residues. The germline V gene encodes CDR1 SQVTM and CDR2 ANQGSEA. The J segment lost 12 bases and the V segment lost 6 bases, leaving 10 bases of the junction unmatched.

J is TRBJ2-4 and V is TRBV20-1; TRBD2 agrees at 10 bases. The DNA end is a closer match to TRBJ2-7, so the J assignment may be wrong. CDR3 length equals 14 residues. Germline V gene data show CDR1 as DFQATT and CDR2 as SNEGSKA (reference sequence). CDR3 loop: CSADPPSGRVEQYF. The CDR3 DNA reads TGCAGTGCTGACCCCCCTAGCGGGAGAGTCGAGCAGTACTTC.

The V and J genes are TRBV6-5 and TRBJ1-5, with D possibly TRBD1 on 6 matching bases. The V end lost 2 bases, the J end lost 5 bases, and 10 bases lay between the germline ends. CDR1 is MNHEY and CDR2 is SVGAGI in the germline V gene. The CDR3 contains 14 residues. The CDR3 region has the DNA TGTGCCAGCAGTTACGTCTCAGGGGATCAGCCCCAGCATTTT. Its translation is CASSYVSGDQPQHF.

The DNA for the CDR3 is TGTGCCAGCAGTGAATTACTAGGCAGTGTCTATGGCTACACCTTC. Translation: CASSELLGSVYGYTF. The chain has TRBV25-1 and TRBJ1-2; D not certain. Germline CDR1 reads MGHDK; CDR2 reads SYGVNS. There are 15 residues in the CDR3. The ends were cut back, 1 base at V and 4 bases at J, with 13 bases in the middle.

The gene calls are TRBV4-1 and TRBJ1-2, with 8 bases that match TRBD1. After removal of 6 bases from V and 4 bases from J, the junction contained 10 bases not matched to a gene. The CDR3 contains 15 residues. Germline V gene lookup returns CDR1 MGHRA and CDR2 YSYEKL. CDR3 amino acids: CASSHSDRGGYGYTF. CDR3 DNA: TGCGCCAGCAGTCACTCCGACAGGGGCGGCTATGGCTACACCTTC.

The chain employs TRBV28 and TRBJ2-7; 7 bases align to TRBD2. J lost 2 bases, V lost 5 bases, and 12 bases had no gene match. Germline V lookup: CDR1 MDHEN, CDR2 SYDVKM. There are 16 residues in the CDR3. The CDR3 nucleotides read TGTGCCAGCAGTCCAATCGGGACGGGGGGTACCTACGAGCAGTACTTC. This gives the protein CASSPIGTGGTYEQYF.

The chain joins TRBV25-1 to TRBJ1-6, with no clear D. The CDR3 is 16 amino acids. With 4 bases removed from V and 0 bases from J, the gap between germline ends came to 10 bases. Per the germline V gene, CDR1 is MGHDK and CDR2 is SYGVNS. CDR3 DNA sequence: TGTGCCAGCAGTGGGGAGGGTAGCTCCTATAATTCACCCCTCCACTTT. Amino acids: CASSGEGSSYNSPLHF. The whole variable domain, remainder taken from reference TRBV25-1 and TRBJ1-6, is EADIYQTPRYLVIGTGKKITLECSQTMGHDKMYWYQQDPGMELHLIHYSYGVNSTEKGDLSSESTVSRIRTEHFPLTLESARPSHTSQYLCASSGEGSSYNSPLHFGNGTRLTVT.

The count of this clonotype is one. The V call is TRBV7-3, the J call TRBJ2-5; 10 nucleotides agree with TRBD1. The end of the DNA is better explained by TRBJ2-7, so the J call may be wrong. The germline V gene has CDR1 SGHTA and CDR2 FQGTGA. The CDR3 is made up of 17 amino acids. CDR3 bases: TGTGCCAGCAGCTTAATCCAACGAGACAGGGGGCCCGACGAGCAGTACTTC. Protein product: CASSLIQRDRGPDEQYF.

This clonotype was found many times. CDR3 sequence reads: CSPFCHEQYF. The CDR3 bases are TGCAGTCCCTTTTGTCACGAGCAGTACTTC. The rearrangement links TRBV29-1 to TRBJ2-7; no definite D call. CDR3 length: 10 amino acids. The germline V gene has CDR1 SQVTM and CDR2 ANQGSEA.

The genes are TRBV11-2 and TRBJ2-3; no definite D call. Trimming shortened V by 7 bases and J by 0 bases, and 17 bases separated the two germline ends. The CDR3 sequence is 16 residues long. In germline, CDR1 is SGHAT, CDR2 FQNNGV. Written as DNA, the CDR3 is TGTGCCAGCACTCGCCAAGTGGGCGGCAGCACAGATACGCAGTATTTT. It codes for CASTRQVGGSTDTQYF.

The chain couples TRBV20-1 to TRBJ2-1; 11 bases are a match to TRBD2. With 0 bases clipped from V and 0 bases from J, the junction kept 4 bases outside the gene matches. Per germline, CDR1 DFQATT and CDR2 SNEGSKA (reference sequence). This CDR3 region has 17 residues. Here the CDR3 reads CSARDRLAGSSYNEQFF. CDR3 coding DNA: TGCAGTGCTAGAGATCGACTAGCGGGAAGCTCCTACAATGAGCAGTTCTTC.

The genes are TRBV11-2 and TRBJ1-1; 8 bases are shared with TRBD1. Losses at the gene ends were 5 bases for V and 6 bases for J; bases not matched to a gene: 8. Germline lookup yields CDR1 SGHAT and CDR2 FQNNGV. CDR3 length: 14 residues. The CDR3 spells CASSTSLQGAEAFF. The CDR3, as DNA: TGTGCCAGCAGCACTAGTTTACAGGGGGCTGAAGCTTTCTTT.

The chain uses TRBV7-9 and TRBJ2-3; 10 bases line up with TRBD1. Germline trimming cut 2 bases from V and 3 bases from J; bases unmatched to any gene: 11. CDR3 length: 18 residues. Looked up from germline, CDR1 is SEHNR and CDR2 is FQNEAQ (reference sequence). The CDR3 is CASSLRSARDRGTDTQYF. The CDR3 DNA is TGTGCCAGCAGCTTAAGGTCCGCGCGGGACAGGGGAACAGATACGCAGTATTTT.

The chain employs TRBV9 and TRBJ1-1; D gene unclear. In germline, CDR1 is SGDLS, CDR2 YYNGEE. Trimming pared 4 bases from V and 4 bases from J, leaving 8 bases between. The CDR3 contains 12 residues. The CDR3 nucleotides read TGTGCCAGCAGCCCCCCGGGCACTGAAGCTTTCTTT. It codes for CASSPPGTEAFF.

The rearrangement joins TRBV6-5 to TRBJ2-7; the match to TRBD2 covers 7 bases. The J call may be incorrect, as the DNA end agrees better with TRBJ2-5. Germline V gene lookup returns CDR1 MNHEY and CDR2 SVGAGI. The CDR3 extends over 16 amino acids. The CDR3 is CASSYSGGSAQETQYF. Written as DNA, the CDR3 is TGTGCCAGCAGTTACTCGGGGGGGAGCGCTCAAGAGACCCAGTACTTC.

The rearrangement uses TRBV7-9 and TRBJ2-5; D might be TRBD2 (7 bases). TRBJ2-7 matches the DNA end more closely, so the J call is doubtful. Germline V CDR1 and CDR2: SEHNR, FQNEAQ (reference sequence). The CDR3 contains 14 residues. In DNA form, the CDR3 reads TGTGCCAGCACCGGGGGCGGGAGTGGTTACGAGCAGTACTTC. Encoded protein: CASTGGGSGYEQYF.

The chain has TRBV25-1 and TRBJ2-1; no clear D. The V gene lost 5 bases and the J gene lost 7 bases, with 15 bases spanning the gap. Germline-derived CDR1 and CDR2 are MGHDK and SYGVNS. The CDR3 extends over 14 amino acids. CDR3 region: CASSRQPLGNEQFF. The CDR3 nucleotides are TGTGCCAGCAGTCGGCAGCCGCTGGGGAATGAGCAGTTCTTC.